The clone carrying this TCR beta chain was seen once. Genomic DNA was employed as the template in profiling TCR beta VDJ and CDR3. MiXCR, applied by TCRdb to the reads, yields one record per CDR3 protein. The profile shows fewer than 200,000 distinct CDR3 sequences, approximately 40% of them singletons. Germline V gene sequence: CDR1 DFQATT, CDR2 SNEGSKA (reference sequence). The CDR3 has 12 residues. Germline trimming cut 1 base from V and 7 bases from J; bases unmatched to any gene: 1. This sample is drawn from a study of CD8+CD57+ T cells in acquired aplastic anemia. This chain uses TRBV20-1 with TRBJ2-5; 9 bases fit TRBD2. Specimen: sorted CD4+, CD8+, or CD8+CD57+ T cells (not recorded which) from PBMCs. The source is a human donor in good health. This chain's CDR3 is CSARVSGRTQYF. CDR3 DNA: TGCAGTGCTAGAGTTAGCGGGAGGACCCAGTACTTC.